What follows are 4 T cell receptor beta chains derived from one specimen sequenced in a study of T cells in Graves' hyperthyroidism and ophthalmopathy. Researchers amplified the TCR beta CDR3 regions from RNA transcripts. TCR CDR3 regions were first amplified by RT-PCR with HTBI primers. TCRdb used MiXCR to reprocess the multiplex PCR reads, holding one entry per CDR3 protein. In the table there are 300,000 to 400,000 distinct CDR3 sequences, roughly 20% of which are singletons. The sample taken for sequencing was blood. Every receptor here comes from a man between 18 and 29 years old with Graves' ophthalmopathy.

V and J are TRBV6-1 and TRBJ2-3; the D is unclear. Trimming shortened V by 7 bases and J by 0 bases, and 8 bases separated the two germline ends. Germline V lookup: CDR1 MNHNS, CDR2 SASEGT. This CDR3 has 13 amino acids. The CDR3 here is CASNPSSTDTQYF. CDR3 in DNA: TGTGCCAGCAATCCATCAAGCACAGATACGCAGTATTTT.

This clonotype was counted many times. The chain joins TRBV29-1 to TRBJ1-1; D gene uncertain. CDR3 length: 15 amino acids. Deletions cut 1 base from V and 0 bases from J, with 12 bases between. Germline CDR1 SQVTM, CDR2 ANQGSEA. As DNA, the CDR3 is TGCAGCGTTGAAGGGCAAGACACCATGAACACTGAAGCTTTCTTT. Its translation: CSVEGQDTMNTEAFF.

This clonotype was detected only a few times. The rearrangement joins TRBV12-3 or TRBV12-4 to TRBJ2-5; tentative D call: TRBD2 (5 bases). The ends were cut back, 6 bases at V and 1 base at J, with 15 bases in the middle. CDR3 size: 15 residues. CDR3 nucleotides: TGTGCCAGCAGGCACGGAGGACCTCTCCAAGAGACCCAGTACTTC. This gives the protein CASRHGGPLQETQYF.

The rearrangement uses TRBV9 and TRBJ2-3; no definite D call. CDR1 and CDR2 (germline): SGDLS, YYNGEE. Trimming removed 6 bases from V and 0 bases from J, with 8 bases in between. CDR3 length: 13 residues. In nucleotides, the CDR3 is TGTGCCAGCACGGGTCTCAGCACAGATACGCAGTATTTT. It specifies CASTGLSTDTQYF.